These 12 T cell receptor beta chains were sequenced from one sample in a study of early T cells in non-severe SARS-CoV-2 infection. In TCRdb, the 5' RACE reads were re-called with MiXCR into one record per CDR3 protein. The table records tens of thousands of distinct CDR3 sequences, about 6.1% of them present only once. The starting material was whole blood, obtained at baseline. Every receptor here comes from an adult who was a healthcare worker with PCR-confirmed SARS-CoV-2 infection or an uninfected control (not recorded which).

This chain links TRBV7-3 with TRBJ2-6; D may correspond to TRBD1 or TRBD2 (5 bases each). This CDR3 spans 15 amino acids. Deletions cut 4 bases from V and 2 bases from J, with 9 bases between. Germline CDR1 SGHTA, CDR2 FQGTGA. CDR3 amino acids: CASSSLGAGANVLTF. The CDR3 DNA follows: TGTGCCAGCAGCTCCCTGGGGGCTGGGGCCAACGTCCTGACTTTC.

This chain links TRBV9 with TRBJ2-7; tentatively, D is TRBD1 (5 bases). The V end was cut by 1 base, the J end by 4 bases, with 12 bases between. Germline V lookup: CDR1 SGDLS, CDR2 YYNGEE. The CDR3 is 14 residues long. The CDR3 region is CASSVQGLGYEQYF. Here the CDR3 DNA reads TGTGCCAGCAGCGTACAGGGTCTTGGGTACGAGCAGTACTTC.

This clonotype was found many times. The CDR3 DNA sequence: TGTGCCAGCAGCCTCACAGGGGCGAGCACAGATACGCAGTATTTT. Protein product: CASSLTGASTDTQYF. The genes are TRBV27 and TRBJ2-3, with 7 bases matching TRBD1. Germline V lookup: CDR1 MNHEY, CDR2 SMNVEV (reference sequence). The V and J ends lost 6 bases and 0 bases, in that order; junction bases with no gene match: 6. This CDR3 contains 15 residues.

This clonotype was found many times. The CDR3 region is CASSVQGASYNEQFF. CDR3 coding DNA: TGTGCCAGCAGCGTGCAGGGGGCCTCCTACAATGAGCAGTTCTTC. V and J are TRBV11-3 and TRBJ2-1; TRBD1 agrees at 8 bases. V was clipped by 5 bases and J by 0 bases; unmatched bases: 3. Germline V lookup: CDR1 SGHNT, CDR2 YENEEA. The CDR3 covers 15 residues.

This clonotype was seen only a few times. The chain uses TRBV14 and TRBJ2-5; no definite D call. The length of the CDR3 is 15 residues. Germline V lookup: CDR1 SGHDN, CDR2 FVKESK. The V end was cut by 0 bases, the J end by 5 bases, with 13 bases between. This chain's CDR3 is CASSQDRYSPETQYF. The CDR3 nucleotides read TGTGCCAGCAGCCAAGATCGGTACAGCCCGGAGACCCAGTACTTC.

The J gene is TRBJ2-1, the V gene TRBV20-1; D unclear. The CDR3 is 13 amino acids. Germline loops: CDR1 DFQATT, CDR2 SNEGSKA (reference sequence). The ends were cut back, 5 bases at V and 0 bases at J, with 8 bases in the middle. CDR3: CSAGSSSYNEQFF. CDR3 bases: TGCAGTGCTGGGTCAAGCTCCTACAATGAGCAGTTCTTC.

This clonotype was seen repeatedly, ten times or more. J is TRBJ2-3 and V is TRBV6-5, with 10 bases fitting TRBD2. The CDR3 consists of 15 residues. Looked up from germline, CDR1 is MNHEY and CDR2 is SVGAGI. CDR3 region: CATGTSVLSTDTQYF. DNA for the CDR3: TGTGCGACCGGGACTAGCGTACTTAGCACAGATACGCAGTATTTT.

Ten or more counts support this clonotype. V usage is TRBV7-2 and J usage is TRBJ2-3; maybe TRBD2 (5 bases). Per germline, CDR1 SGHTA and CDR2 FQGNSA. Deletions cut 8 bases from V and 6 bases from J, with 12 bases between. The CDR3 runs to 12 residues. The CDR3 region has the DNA TGTGCCAGCGCAGGAGGTTCCGATACGCAGTATTTT. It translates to CASAGGSDTQYF.

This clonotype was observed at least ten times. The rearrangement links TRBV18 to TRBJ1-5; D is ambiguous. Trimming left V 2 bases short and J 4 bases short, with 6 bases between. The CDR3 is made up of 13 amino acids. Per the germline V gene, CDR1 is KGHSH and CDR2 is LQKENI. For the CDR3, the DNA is TGTGCCAGCTCACCAGTCCAAAATCAGCCCCAGCATTTT. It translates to CASSPVQNQPQHF.

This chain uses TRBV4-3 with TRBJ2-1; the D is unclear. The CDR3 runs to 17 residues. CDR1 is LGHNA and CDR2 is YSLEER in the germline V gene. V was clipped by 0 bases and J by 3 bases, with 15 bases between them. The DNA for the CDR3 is TGCGCCAGCAGCCAAGATTTTCAGCAGTACTTCTACAATGAGCAGTTCTTC. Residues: CASSQDFQQYFYNEQFF.

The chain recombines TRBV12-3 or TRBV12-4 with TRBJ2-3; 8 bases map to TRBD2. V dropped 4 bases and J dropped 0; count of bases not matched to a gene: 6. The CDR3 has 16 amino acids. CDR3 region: CASSWSGGSSTDTQYF. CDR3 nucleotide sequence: TGTGCCAGCAGTTGGAGCGGGGGTTCTAGCACAGATACGCAGTATTTT.

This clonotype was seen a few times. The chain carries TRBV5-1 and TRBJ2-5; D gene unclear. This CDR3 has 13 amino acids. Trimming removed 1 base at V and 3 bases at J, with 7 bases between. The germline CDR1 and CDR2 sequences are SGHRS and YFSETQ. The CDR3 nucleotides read TGCGCCAGCAGCTTGAACGTCGAAGAGACCCAGTACTTC. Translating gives CASSLNVEETQYF.